These 2 T cell receptor beta chains share one sample of origin, sequenced in a study of cytomegalovirus exposure and HLA in healthy donors. The PCR had 60 Vbeta and 13 Jbeta primers. Sequencing used immunoSEQ multiplex PCR; TCRdb keeps in-frame clones, though not all of them. The table shows approximately 180,000 clones, with around 81% occurring only once. Input material: PBMCs. The receptors originated from a man younger than 35 in good health and CMV-seronegative.

This clone came up a few times. This chain links TRBV4-1 with TRBJ2-7; D remains unclear. V lost 3 bases and J lost 6, with 12 bases in between. The germline CDR1 and CDR2 sequences are MGHRA and YSYEKL. This CDR3 is built from 13 residues. The CDR3 reads CASSQPPRSEQYF. In DNA form, the CDR3 reads TGCGCCAGCAGCCAGCCGCCGAGGTCCGAGCAGTACTTC.

V and J are TRBV2 and TRBJ2-6; TRBD1 agrees at 11 bases. After removal of 6 bases from V and 4 bases from J, the junction contained 11 bases not matched to a gene. The CDR3 totals 18 residues. Germline V gene lookup returns CDR1 SNHLY and CDR2 FYNNEI. The CDR3 reads CASRGGQGASWGANVLTF. The CDR3 DNA is TGTGCCAGCAGGGGAGGACAGGGGGCAAGTTGGGGGGCCAACGTCCTGACTTTC.